This paragraph covers one T cell receptor beta chain sequence. This entry belongs to a study of blood T cells in healthy people across ages. A second PCR of 7 to 11 cycles used a sample-barcoded 5' primer and a J-beta primer mix. From the 5' RACE reads, TCRdb called clonotypes with MiXCR, one entry per CDR3 protein. This table has around 1,500,000 distinct CDR3 sequences, approximately 28% appearing once. The CDR3 contains 13 residues. Trimming removed 7 bases from V and 0 bases from J, with 10 bases in between. The germline V gene has CDR1 SQVTM and CDR2 ANQGSEA. Sequenced material: blood. This receptor was taken from a woman aged 25 to 45 in good health. This sequence joins TRBV29-1 and TRBJ2-1; D remains unclear. CDR3 DNA sequence: TGCAGCGGGAGCTCCAGCTCCTACAATGAGCAGTTCTTC. Translating gives CSGSSSSYNEQFF.